This T cell receptor (beta chain) was identified in a study of T-cell reconstitution after alpha-beta-depleted transplantation in children. This clonotype was counted at least ten times. Its antigen is not identified. There are 12 residues in the CDR3. The V segment lost 7 bases and the J segment 11 bases; nucleotides outside the gene matches: 13. Germline CDR1 and CDR2: SQVTM and ANQGSEA. Molecular barcoding with unique molecular identifiers was used for the TCRbeta library. TCRdb redid the calling of the PCR reads with MiXCR, one entry per CDR3 protein. The sample carries about 200,000 distinct CDR3 sequences, approximately 6.9% recorded once. Study findings and constraints: It was reported that alpha-beta T cells came from several hundred expanded graft clones (about two months after transplant).

The chain joins TRBV29-1 to TRBJ1-1; 7 bases match TRBD1. This TCR was recovered from a boy under 10 years old with acute lymphoblastic leukemia, due to receive a stem cell transplant. Sequences were derived from PBMCs, sampled before TCRalphabeta/CD19-depleted stem cell transplant. CDR3 residues: CSAGTAWGDAFF. The DNA of the CDR3 is TGCAGCGCTGGGACAGCCTGGGGTGACGCTTTCTTT. Together with reference TRBV29-1 and TRBJ1-1, the CDR3 gives the full variable domain: SAVISQKPSRDICQRGTSLTIQCQVDSQVTMMFWYRQQPGQSLTLIATANQGSEATYESGFVIDKFPISRPNLTFSTLTVSNMSPEDSSIYLCSAGTAWGDAFFGQGTRLTVV.